One sample yielded the 13 T cell receptor beta chains listed below, sequenced in a study of blood T cell repertoires in COVID-19. The data were produced by immunoSEQ multiplex PCR, yet TCRdb's version contains in-frame clones alone and is incomplete. Found here are around 160,000 clones, around 84% of them singletons; the top ten hold around 13%. Material for sequencing was peripheral blood. These receptors all come from a man aged 55 to 70 with active or convalescent COVID-19.

At least ten counts were recorded for this clone. The sample holds other DNA sequences that translate to the same CDR3. V is TRBV9 and J is TRBJ2-2, with 8 positions matching TRBD2. The CDR3 is made up of 16 amino acids. Per the germline V gene, CDR1 is SGDLS and CDR2 is YYNGEE. Trimming at V came to 0 bases and at J to 7 bases, leaving 8 bases not matched to a gene. The CDR3 reads CASSVDPGGPSGELFF. The CDR3 DNA follows: TGTGCCAGCAGCGTAGATCCGGGAGGGCCGAGCGGGGAGCTGTTTTTT.

This clone was recorded a few times. The rearrangement uses TRBV28 and TRBJ2-2; TRBD1 agrees at 7 bases. The V gene end was trimmed by 8 bases and the J gene end by 3 bases; junction bases not matched to a gene: 3. Germline V gives CDR1 MDHEN, CDR2 SYDVKM. CDR3 length equals 13 residues. CDR3 residues: CASCTGDTGELFF. As DNA, the CDR3 is TGTGCCAGCTGCACAGGGGACACCGGGGAGCTGTTTTTT.

This chain joins TRBV2 and TRBJ1-5, with a possible D match to TRBD1 (5 bases). The germline V gene has CDR1 SNHLY and CDR2 FYNNEI. Trimming left V 6 bases short and J 9 bases short, with 18 bases between. The CDR3 totals 14 residues. Written as DNA, the CDR3 is TGTGCCAGCAGGCCCACGGGGGATCTGGGGCCCCAGCATTTT. This sequence encodes CASRPTGDLGPQHF.

V is TRBV29-1 and J is TRBJ2-3; TRBD2 matches at 9 bases. Germline CDR1 and CDR2: SQVTM and ANQGSEA. The CDR3 spans 14 residues. With V trimmed by 4 bases and J by 2 bases, 4 bases remained unmatched. In nucleotides, the CDR3 is TGCAGCGTTGGGCTAGCGGGAATCACAGATACGCAGTATTTT. The encoded protein is CSVGLAGITDTQYF.

The chain recombines TRBV4-2 with TRBJ2-5; the D gene is possibly TRBD2 (6 bases). Germline V gives CDR1 LGHNA, CDR2 YNFKEQ. The CDR3 consists of 14 residues. V lost 0 bases, J lost 5 bases, and 10 bases lay in between. CDR3 coding DNA: TGTGCCAGCAGCCAAGAAGTGGGGAGGGAGACCCAGTACTTC. Translating gives CASSQEVGRETQYF.

The rearrangement uses TRBV24-1 and TRBJ2-1; weak D call: TRBD1 (5 bases). Germline CDR1 and CDR2: KGHDR and SFDVKD. Between the trimmed V and J ends, which lost 4 bases and 10 bases, there was a span of 7 bases. The CDR3 has 11 amino acids. The CDR3 DNA follows: TGTGCCACCAGTGAACCAGGGGAGCAGTTCTTC. This sequence encodes CATSEPGEQFF.

V gene TRBV6-4 combines with J gene TRBJ1-2; D gene uncertain. Germline CDR1 is MRHNA and CDR2 is SNTAGT. V was clipped by 4 bases and J by 4 bases, with 10 bases between them. The CDR3 runs 13 residues. In nucleotides, the CDR3 is TGTGCCAGCAGTGTCGGAGCTGGCTATGGCTACACCTTC. This sequence encodes CASSVGAGYGYTF.

V gene TRBV11-2 combines with J gene TRBJ2-2; 10 bases are a match to TRBD2. The germline gives CDR1 SGHAT, CDR2 FQNNGV. The ends lost 5 bases at V and 5 bases at J; junction bases unmatched: 8. This CDR3 has 16 residues. The CDR3 DNA reads TGTGCCAGCAGCGACAATAGCGGGAGGAAAACCGGGGAGCTGTTTTTT. Its protein is CASSDNSGRKTGELFF.

The CDR3 region is CATSDWVKTGTVQETQYF. CDR3 in DNA: TGTGCCACCAGTGATTGGGTGAAGACCGGGACAGTACAAGAGACCCAGTACTTC. The chain links TRBV24-1 to TRBJ2-5; 7 bases match TRBD1. Germline loops: CDR1 KGHDR, CDR2 SFDVKD. This CDR3 spans 18 amino acids. The trim removed 2 bases at V and 2 bases at J, leaving 13 bases unmatched.

This chain links TRBV5-1 with TRBJ2-7; 7 bases fit TRBD1. CDR3 length: 17 amino acids. The ends lost 2 bases at V and 3 bases at J; junction bases unmatched: 14. Per the germline V gene, CDR1 is SGHRS and CDR2 is YFSETQ. CDR3 in DNA: TGCGCCAGCAGCTTTTCCTTATTGACAGGGAGAGACTACGAGCAGTACTTC. It yields the protein CASSFSLLTGRDYEQYF. Based on the CDR3 plus reference TRBV5-1 and TRBJ2-7, the full variable domain is KAGVTQTPRYLIKTRGQQVTLSCSPISGHRSVSWYQQTPGQGLQFLFEYFSETQRNKGNFPGRFSGRQFSNSRSEMNVSTLELGDSALYLCASSFSLLTGRDYEQYFGPGTRLTVT.

The chain combines TRBV5-8 with TRBJ1-3; D ambiguous. This CDR3 has 12 amino acids. Trimming took 7 bases from V and 9 from J, leaving 14 bases between them. CDR1 SGHTS and CDR2 YDEGEE come from the germline V gene. The CDR3 reads CASEAARGTIYF. As DNA, the CDR3 is TGTGCCAGCGAGGCGGCGCGGGGCACCATATATTTT.

This chain links TRBV19 with TRBJ2-1, with 8 nucleotides matching TRBD2. Germline V CDR1 and CDR2: LNHDA, SQIVND (reference sequence). The ends lost 7 bases at V and 1 base at J; junction bases unmatched: 6. CDR3 length: 15 amino acids. CDR3: CASNLIAGSYNEQFF. In DNA, the CDR3 is TGTGCCAGTAATTTAATAGCGGGATCCTACAATGAGCAGTTCTTC.

The chain employs TRBV7-2 and TRBJ2-1; 8 bases are shared with TRBD2. Germline assignment: CDR1 SGHTA and CDR2 FQGNSA. The trim removed 7 bases at V and 2 bases at J, leaving 13 bases unmatched. There are 17 residues in the CDR3. CDR3 protein: CASTPGGTSGPYNEQFF. In DNA form, the CDR3 reads TGTGCCAGCACCCCGGGCGGGACTAGTGGCCCCTACAATGAGCAGTTCTTC. Combining the CDR3 with reference TRBV7-2 and TRBJ2-1 gives the whole variable domain GAGVSQSPSNKVTEKGKDVELRCDPISGHTALYWYRQSLGQGLEFLIYFQGNSAPDKSGLPSDRFSAERTGGSVSTLTIQRTQQEDSAVYLCASTPGGTSGPYNEQFFGPGTRLTVL.